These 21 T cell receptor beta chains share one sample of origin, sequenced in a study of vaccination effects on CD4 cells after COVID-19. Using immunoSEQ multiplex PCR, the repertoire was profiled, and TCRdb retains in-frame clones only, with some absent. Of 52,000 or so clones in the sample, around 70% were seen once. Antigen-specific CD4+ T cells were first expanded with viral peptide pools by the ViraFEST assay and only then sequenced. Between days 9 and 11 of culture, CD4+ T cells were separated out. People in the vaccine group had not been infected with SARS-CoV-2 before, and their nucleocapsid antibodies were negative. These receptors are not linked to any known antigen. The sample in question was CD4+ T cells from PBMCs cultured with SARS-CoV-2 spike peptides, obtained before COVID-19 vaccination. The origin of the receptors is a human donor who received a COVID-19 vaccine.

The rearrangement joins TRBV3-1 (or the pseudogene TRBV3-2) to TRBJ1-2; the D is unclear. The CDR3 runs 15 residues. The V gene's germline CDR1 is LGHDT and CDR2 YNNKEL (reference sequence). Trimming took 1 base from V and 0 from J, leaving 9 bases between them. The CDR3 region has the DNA TGTGCCAGCAGCCAAGGAGGACGGGCTAACTATGGCTACACCTTC. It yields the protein CASSQGGRANYGYTF.

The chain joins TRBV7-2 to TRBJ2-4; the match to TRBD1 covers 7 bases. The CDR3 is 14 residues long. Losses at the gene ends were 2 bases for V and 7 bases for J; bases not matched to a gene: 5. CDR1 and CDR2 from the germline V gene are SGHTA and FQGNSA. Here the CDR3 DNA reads TGTGCCAGCAGCTTACCAGGGGGATGGAACATTCAGTACTTC. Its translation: CASSLPGGWNIQYF.

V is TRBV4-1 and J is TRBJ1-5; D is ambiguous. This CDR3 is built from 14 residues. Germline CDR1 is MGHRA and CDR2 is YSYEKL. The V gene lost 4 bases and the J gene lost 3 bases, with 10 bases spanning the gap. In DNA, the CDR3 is TGCGCCAGCAGCCCATCCCTATTCAATCAGCCCCAGCATTTT. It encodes CASSPSLFNQPQHF.

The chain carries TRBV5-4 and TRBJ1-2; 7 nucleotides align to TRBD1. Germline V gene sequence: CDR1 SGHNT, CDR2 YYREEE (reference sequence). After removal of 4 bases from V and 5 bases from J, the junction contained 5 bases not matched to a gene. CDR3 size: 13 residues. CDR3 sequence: CASSLGTEYGYTF. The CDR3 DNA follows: TGTGCCAGCAGCCTAGGGACAGAATATGGCTACACCTTC. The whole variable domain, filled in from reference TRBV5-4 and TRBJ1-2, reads ETGVTQSPTHLIKTRGQQVTLRCSSQSGHNTVSWYQQALGQGPQFIFQYYREEENGRGNFPPRFSGLQFPNYSSELNVNALELDDSALYLCASSLGTEYGYTFGSGTRLTVV.

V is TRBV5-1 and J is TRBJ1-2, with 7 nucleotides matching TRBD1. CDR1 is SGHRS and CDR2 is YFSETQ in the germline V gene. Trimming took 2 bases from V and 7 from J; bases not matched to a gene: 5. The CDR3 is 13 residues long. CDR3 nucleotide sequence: TGCGCCAGCAGCTTCGGACAGGATCGTGGCTACACCTTC. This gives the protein CASSFGQDRGYTF. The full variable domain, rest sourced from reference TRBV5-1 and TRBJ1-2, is KAGVTQTPRYLIKTRGQQVTLSCSPISGHRSVSWYQQTPGQGLQFLFEYFSETQRNKGNFPGRFSGRQFSNSRSEMNVSTLELGDSALYLCASSFGQDRGYTFGSGTRLTVV.

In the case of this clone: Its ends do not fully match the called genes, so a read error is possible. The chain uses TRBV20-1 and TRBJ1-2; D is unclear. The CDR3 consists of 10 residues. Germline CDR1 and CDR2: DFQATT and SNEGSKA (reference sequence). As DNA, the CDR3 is TGCAGTGCTAGAGCTGGGCCCCAGGCCTTC. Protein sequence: CSARAGPQAF.

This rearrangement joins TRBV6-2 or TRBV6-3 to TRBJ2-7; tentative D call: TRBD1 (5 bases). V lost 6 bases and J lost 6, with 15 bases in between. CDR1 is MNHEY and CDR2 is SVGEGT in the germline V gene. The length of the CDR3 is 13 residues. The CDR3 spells CASSLLPQAEQYF. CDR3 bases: TGTGCCAGCAGCCTCCTTCCACAGGCCGAGCAGTACTTC.

DNA of the CDR3: TGTGCCATCAGTGAGTCGACTGATCCCAGCTCCTACAATGAGCAGTTCTTC. Translating it yields CAISESTDPSSYNEQFF. J is TRBJ2-1 and V is TRBV10-3; D unresolved. Trimming pared 0 bases from V and 0 bases from J, leaving 12 bases between. CDR1 is ENHRY and CDR2 is SYGVKD in the germline V gene. CDR3 length: 17 amino acids.

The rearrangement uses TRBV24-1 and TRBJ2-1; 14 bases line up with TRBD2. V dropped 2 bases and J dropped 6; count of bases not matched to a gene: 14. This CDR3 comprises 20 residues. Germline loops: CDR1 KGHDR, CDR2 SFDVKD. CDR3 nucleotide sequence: TGTGCCACCAGTGATTCTCCGGGGACTAGCGGGAGAGGGGTCTTCAATGAGCAGTTCTTC. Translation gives CATSDSPGTSGRGVFNEQFF.

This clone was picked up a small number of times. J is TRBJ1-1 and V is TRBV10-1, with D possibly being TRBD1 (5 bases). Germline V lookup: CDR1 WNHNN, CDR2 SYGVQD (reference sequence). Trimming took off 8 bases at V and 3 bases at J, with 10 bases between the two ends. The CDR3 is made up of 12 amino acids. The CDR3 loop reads CASGEGDTEAFF. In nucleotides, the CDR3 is TGCGCCAGCGGCGAAGGGGACACTGAAGCTTTCTTT.

This CDR3 reads CASSLELAGSGANVLTF. CDR3 coding DNA: TGTGCCAGCAGCTTGGAACTAGCGGGCTCTGGGGCCAACGTCCTGACTTTC. This rearrangement joins TRBV5-5 to TRBJ2-6; 9 bases line up with TRBD2. The V gene's germline CDR1 is SGHKS and CDR2 YYEKEE (reference sequence). The V segment lost 0 bases and the J segment 0 bases; nucleotides outside the gene matches: 1. The CDR3 sequence is 17 residues long.

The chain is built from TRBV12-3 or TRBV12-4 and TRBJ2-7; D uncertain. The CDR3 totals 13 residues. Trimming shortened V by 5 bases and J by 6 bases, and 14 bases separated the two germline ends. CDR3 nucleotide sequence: TGTGCCAGCAGTCCCCCTTGGGTGGCCGAGCAGTACTTC. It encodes CASSPPWVAEQYF.

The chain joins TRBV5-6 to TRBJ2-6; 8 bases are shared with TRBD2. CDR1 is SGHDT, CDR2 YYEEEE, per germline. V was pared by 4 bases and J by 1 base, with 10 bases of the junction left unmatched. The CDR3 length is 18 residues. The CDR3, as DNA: TGTGCCAGCAGCCGGGGGGGGGTATCGTTTTCTGGGGCCAACGTCCTGACTTTC. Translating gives CASSRGGVSFSGANVLTF.

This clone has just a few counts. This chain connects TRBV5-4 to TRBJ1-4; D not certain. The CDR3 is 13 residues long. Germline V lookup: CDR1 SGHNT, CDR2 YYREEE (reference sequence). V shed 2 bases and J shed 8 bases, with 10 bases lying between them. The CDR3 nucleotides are TGTGCCAGCAGCTTAAGCGATGGGGAAAAACTGTTTTTT. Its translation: CASSLSDGEKLFF. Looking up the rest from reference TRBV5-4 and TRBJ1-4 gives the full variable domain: ETGVTQSPTHLIKTRGQQVTLRCSSQSGHNTVSWYQQALGQGPQFIFQYYREEENGRGNFPPRFSGLQFPNYSSELNVNALELDDSALYLCASSLSDGEKLFFGSGTQLSVL.

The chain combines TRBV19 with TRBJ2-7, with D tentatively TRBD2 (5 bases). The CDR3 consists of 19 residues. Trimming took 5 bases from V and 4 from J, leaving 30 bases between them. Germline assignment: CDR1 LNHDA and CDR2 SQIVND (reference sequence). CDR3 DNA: TGTGCCAGTAGTCTGAGGATTGTGGGCGGGCGGCCACTGTCGTACGAGCAGTACTTC. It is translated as CASSLRIVGGRPLSYEQYF.

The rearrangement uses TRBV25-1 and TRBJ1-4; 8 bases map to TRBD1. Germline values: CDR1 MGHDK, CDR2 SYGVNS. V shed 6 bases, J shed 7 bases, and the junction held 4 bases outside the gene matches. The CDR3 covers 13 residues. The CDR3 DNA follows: TGTGCCAGCAGGGGGACAGGCTCTGAAAAACTGTTTTTT. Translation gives CASRGTGSEKLFF.

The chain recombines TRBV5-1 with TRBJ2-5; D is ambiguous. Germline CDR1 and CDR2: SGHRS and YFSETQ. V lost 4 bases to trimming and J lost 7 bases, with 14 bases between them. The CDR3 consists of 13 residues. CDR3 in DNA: TGCGCCAGCAGCCCGACCAATCTGGGGACCCAGTACTTC. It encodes CASSPTNLGTQYF.

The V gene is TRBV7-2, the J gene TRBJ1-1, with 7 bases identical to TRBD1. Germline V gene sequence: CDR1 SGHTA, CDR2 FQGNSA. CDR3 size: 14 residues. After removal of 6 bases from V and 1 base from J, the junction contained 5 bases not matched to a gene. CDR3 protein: CASRTQGGNTEAFF. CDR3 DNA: TGTGCCAGCAGGACGCAGGGGGGGAACACTGAAGCTTTCTTT.

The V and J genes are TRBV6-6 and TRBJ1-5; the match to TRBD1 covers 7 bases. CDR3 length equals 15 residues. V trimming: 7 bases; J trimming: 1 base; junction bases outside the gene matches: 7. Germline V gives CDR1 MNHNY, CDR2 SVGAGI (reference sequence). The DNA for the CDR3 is TGTGCCAGCAATCGACAGGGAGGAAGCAATCAGCCCCAGCATTTT. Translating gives CASNRQGGSNQPQHF.

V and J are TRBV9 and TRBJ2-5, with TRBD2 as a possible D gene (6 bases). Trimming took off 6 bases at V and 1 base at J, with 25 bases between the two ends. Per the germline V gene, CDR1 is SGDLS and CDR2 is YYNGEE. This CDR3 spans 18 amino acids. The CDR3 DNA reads TGTGCCAGCACCTCCGAAAGCGGGCGGACGATTTCCCAAGAGACCCAGTACTTC. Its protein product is CASTSESGRTISQETQYF.

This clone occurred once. CDR3 coding DNA: TGCGCCAGCAGCTTGGGGGGACTCCTTACCTACGAGCAGTACTTC. Translated: CASSLGGLLTYEQYF. The gene calls are TRBV5-1 and TRBJ2-7; D possibly corresponds to TRBD2 (6 bases). The CDR3 runs to 15 residues. Trimming left V 0 bases short and J 2 bases short, with 12 bases between. Germline V lookup: CDR1 SGHRS, CDR2 YFSETQ.